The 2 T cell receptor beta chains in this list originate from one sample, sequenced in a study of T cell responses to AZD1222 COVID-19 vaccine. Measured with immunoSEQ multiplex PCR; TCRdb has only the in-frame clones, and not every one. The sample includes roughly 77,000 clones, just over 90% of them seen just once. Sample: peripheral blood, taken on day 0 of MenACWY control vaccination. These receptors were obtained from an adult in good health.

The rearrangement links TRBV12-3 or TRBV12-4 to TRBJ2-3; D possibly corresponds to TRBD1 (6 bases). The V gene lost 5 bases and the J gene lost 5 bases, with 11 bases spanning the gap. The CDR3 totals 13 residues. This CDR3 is CASSKTGLDTQYF. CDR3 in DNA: TGTGCCAGCAGTAAAACAGGGTTAGATACGCAGTATTTT.

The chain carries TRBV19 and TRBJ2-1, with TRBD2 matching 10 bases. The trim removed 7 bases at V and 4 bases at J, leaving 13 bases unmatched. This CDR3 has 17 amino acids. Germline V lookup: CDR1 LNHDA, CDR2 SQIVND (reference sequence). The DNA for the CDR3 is TGTGCCAGTAATTCTCTTAGCGGGAGGTCCCATTACAATGAGCAGTTCTTC. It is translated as CASNSLSGRSHYNEQFF. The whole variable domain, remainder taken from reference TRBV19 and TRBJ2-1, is DGGITQSPKYLFRKEGQNVTLSCEQNLNHDAMYWYRQDPGQGLRLIYYSQIVNDFQKGDIAEGYSVSREKKESFPLTVTSAQKNPTAFYLCASNSLSGRSHYNEQFFGPGTRLTVL.